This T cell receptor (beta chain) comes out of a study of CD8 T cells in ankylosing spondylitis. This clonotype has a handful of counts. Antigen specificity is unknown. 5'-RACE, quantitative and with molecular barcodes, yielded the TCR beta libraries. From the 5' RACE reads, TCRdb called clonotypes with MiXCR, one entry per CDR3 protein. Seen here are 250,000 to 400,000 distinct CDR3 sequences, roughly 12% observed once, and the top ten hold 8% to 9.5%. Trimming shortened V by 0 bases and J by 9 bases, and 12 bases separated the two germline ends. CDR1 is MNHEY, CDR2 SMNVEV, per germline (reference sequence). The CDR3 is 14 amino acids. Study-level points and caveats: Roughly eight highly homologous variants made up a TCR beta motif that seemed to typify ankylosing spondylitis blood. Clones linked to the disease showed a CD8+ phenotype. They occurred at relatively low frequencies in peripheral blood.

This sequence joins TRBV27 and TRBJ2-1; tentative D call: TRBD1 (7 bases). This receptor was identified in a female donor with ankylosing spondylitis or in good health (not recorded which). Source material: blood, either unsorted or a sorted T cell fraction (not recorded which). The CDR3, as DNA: TGTGCCAGCAGTTTATCCTTGCAGGGGGGTGAGCAGTTCTTC. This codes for CASSLSLQGGEQFF.